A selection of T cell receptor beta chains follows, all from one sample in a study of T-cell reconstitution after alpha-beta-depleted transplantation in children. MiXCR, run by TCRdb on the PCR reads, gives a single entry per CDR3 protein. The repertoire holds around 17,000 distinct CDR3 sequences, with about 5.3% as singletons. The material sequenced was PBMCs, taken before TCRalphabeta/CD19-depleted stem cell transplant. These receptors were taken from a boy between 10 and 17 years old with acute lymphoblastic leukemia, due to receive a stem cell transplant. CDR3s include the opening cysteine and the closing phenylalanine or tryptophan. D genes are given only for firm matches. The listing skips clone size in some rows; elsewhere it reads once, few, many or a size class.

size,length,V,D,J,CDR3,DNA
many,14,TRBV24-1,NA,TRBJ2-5,CATSDGRYQETQYF,TGTGCCACCAGTGACGGACGGTACCAAGAGACCCAGTACTTC
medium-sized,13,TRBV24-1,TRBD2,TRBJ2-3,CATSDSGLVTQYF,TGTGCCACCAGTGACTCGGGACTAGTCACGCAGTATTTT
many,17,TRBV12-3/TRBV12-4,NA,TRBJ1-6,CASGAAERSSYNSPLHF,TGTGCCAGCGGGGCTGCGGAGCGAAGCTCCTATAATTCACCCCTCCACTTT
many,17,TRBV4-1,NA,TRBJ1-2,CASSQAGTGTMGYGYTF,TGCGCCAGCAGCCAAGCCGGAACGGGGACAATGGGGTATGGCTACACCTTC
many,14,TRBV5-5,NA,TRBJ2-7,CASSFDPSSYEQYF,TGTGCCAGCAGCTTCGACCCAAGCTCCTACGAGCAGTACTTC
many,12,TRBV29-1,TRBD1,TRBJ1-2,CSVLQGNYGYTF,TGCAGCGTTTTACAGGGGAACTATGGCTACACCTTC
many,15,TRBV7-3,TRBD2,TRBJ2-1,CASSSGTSANNEQFF,TGTGCCAGCAGCTCGGGGACTAGCGCCAACAATGAGCAGTTCTTC
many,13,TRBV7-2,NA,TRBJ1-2,CASSPGGRYGYTF,TGTGCCAGCTCCCCTGGGGGGCGCTATGGCTACACCTTC
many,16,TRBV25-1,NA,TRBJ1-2,CASSEYGGPGGYGYTF,TGTGCCAGCAGTGAATATGGGGGGCCGGGGGGCTATGGCTACACCTTC
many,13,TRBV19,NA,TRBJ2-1,CASSKTGGGEQFF,TGTGCCAGTAGTAAGACAGGCGGGGGTGAGCAGTTCTTC
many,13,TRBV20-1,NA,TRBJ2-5,CSAIYRGKETQYF,TGCAGTGCTATCTATCGAGGGAAAGAGACCCAGTACTTC
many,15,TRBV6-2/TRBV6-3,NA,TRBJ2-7,CASSYSVLGTYEQYF,TGTGCCAGCAGTTATTCAGTCCTAGGGACCTACGAGCAGTACTTC
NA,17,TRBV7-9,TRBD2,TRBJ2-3,CAMGSGLAGPKTDTQYF,TGTGCCATGGGCTCGGGACTAGCGGGGCCTAAGACAGATACGCAGTATTTT
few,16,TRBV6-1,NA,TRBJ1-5,CASSELLGRNNQPQHF,TGTGCCAGCAGTGAACTTCTCGGACGGAACAATCAGCCCCAGCATTTT
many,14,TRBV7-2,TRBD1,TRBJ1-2,CASSKPGQGYGYTF,TGTGCCAGCAGCAAGCCGGGACAGGGCTATGGCTACACCTTC
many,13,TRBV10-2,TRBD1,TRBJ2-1,CASGGQGSNEQFF,TGCGCCAGCGGAGGACAGGGTAGTAATGAGCAGTTCTTC
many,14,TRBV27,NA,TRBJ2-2,CASSLWPQRLELFF,TGTGCCAGCAGTTTATGGCCCCAGCGCTTGGAGCTGTTTTTT
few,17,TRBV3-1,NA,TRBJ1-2,CASCQVWDTYGNYGYTF,TGTGCCTCCTGCCAAGTATGGGACACCTACGGAAACTATGGCTACACCTTC
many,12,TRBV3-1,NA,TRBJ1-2,CASSQGDYGYTF,TGTGCCAGCAGCCAAGGGGACTATGGCTACACCTTC
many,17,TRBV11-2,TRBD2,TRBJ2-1,CASSLGLAGGLYNEQFF,TGTGCCAGCAGCTTGGGACTAGCGGGAGGCCTTTACAATGAGCAGTTCTTC
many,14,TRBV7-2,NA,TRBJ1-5,CASSLDGLNQPQHF,TGTGCCAGCAGCTTAGACGGACTCAATCAGCCCCAGCATTTT
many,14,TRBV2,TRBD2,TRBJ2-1,CASRGTSDPNEQFF,TGTGCCAGCAGGGGGACTAGCGACCCCAATGAGCAGTTCTTC
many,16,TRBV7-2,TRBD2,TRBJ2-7,CASSLRLAARPYEQYF,TGTGCCAGCAGCTTGAGACTAGCGGCACGCCCCTACGAGCAGTACTTC
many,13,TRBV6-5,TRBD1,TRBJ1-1,CASSRGTGTEAFF,TGTGCCAGCAGCAGGGGGACAGGGACAGAAGCTTTCTTT
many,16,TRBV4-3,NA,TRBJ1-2,CASSQYGQTVDYGYTF,TGCGCCAGCAGCCAATACGGACAGACCGTGGACTATGGCTACACCTTC